One sample yielded the 9 T cell receptor beta chains listed below, sequenced in a study of blood T cell repertoires in COVID-19. Repertoires were generated with immunoSEQ multiplex PCR, while TCRdb's copy carries only in-frame clones and drops some. The table has 150,000 to 200,000 clones, around 89% seen once. The sample consisted of peripheral blood. Every receptor here comes from a man aged 18 to 30 who had recovered from COVID-19.

The genes are TRBV13 and TRBJ2-2, with 9 nucleotides matching TRBD2. The CDR3 runs to 16 residues. Looked up from germline, CDR1 is PRHDT and CDR2 is FYEKMQ (reference sequence). The J segment lost 4 bases and the V segment lost 3 bases, leaving 6 bases of the junction unmatched. CDR3 in DNA: TGTGCCAGCAGCTTCGGGCTAGCGGGACGCACCGGGGAGCTGTTTTTT. Its protein product is CASSFGLAGRTGELFF.

The V call is TRBV12-2, the J call TRBJ1-1. TRBV12-2 is termed a pseudogene. The CDR3 is made up of 11 amino acids. In DNA form, the CDR3 reads TGTGCAAGTCGCCGGTGCACTGAAGCTTTCTTT. Encoded protein: CASRRCTEAFF.

The chain links TRBV11-2 to TRBJ2-7; 10 nucleotides align to TRBD2. V was clipped by 6 bases and J by 6 bases; unmatched bases: 8. The CDR3 runs 14 residues. Per germline, CDR1 SGHAT and CDR2 FQNNGV. The CDR3: CASRGLAASPEQYF. As DNA, the CDR3 is TGTGCCAGCAGAGGACTAGCGGCGTCTCCCGAGCAGTACTTC.

This clone was counted a single time. V gene TRBV9 combines with J gene TRBJ2-1, with 8 bases identical to TRBD2. The CDR3 totals 15 residues. Germline V gives CDR1 SGDLS, CDR2 YYNGEE. V gave up 3 bases and J gave up 8 bases; unmatched junction bases: 10. The CDR3 reads CASSAQAGENDEQFF. The CDR3 nucleotides are TGTGCCAGCAGCGCCCAAGCGGGAGAAAACGATGAGCAGTTCTTC.

With regard to this clone: Other DNA sequences in the same sample also yield this CDR3. The rearrangement links TRBV19 to TRBJ2-7, with D tentatively TRBD2 (5 bases). The CDR3 loop spans 14 amino acids. V was shortened by 4 bases and J by 1 base, with 11 bases between the two germline ends. From germline, CDR1 is LNHDA and CDR2 SQIVND (reference sequence). CDR3 DNA sequence: TGTGCCAGTAGTACCACGGGGTCTTCCTACGAGCAGTACTTC. This translates into CASSTTGSSYEQYF.

The J gene is TRBJ1-4, the V gene TRBV6-5, with D uncertain. CDR1 and CDR2 from the germline V gene are MNHEY and SVGAGI. The CDR3 runs to 15 residues. V dropped 0 bases and J dropped 5 bases, with 10 bases sitting between them. The CDR3 DNA follows: TGTGCCAGCAGTTACTCGACGGGCGGGAATGAAAAACTGTTTTTT. Translation gives CASSYSTGGNEKLFF.

The chain combines TRBV28 with TRBJ1-2; TRBD1 agrees at 9 bases. Looked up from germline, CDR1 is MDHEN and CDR2 is SYDVKM. CDR3 length: 13 amino acids. Trimming removed 6 bases from V and 8 bases from J; junction bases left unmatched: 7. The CDR3: CASRGQGSGGYTF. For the CDR3, the DNA is TGTGCCAGCAGGGGACAGGGAAGCGGAGGCTACACCTTC.

The rearrangement joins TRBV4-3 to TRBJ1-6; D call uncertain. Germline-derived CDR1 and CDR2 are LGHNA and YSLEER. The CDR3 covers 15 residues. Between the trimmed V and J ends, which lost 0 bases and 15 bases, there was a span of 18 bases. DNA for the CDR3: TGCGCCAGCAGCCAAGATAGTCACAGCTCAGATCACCTCCACTTT. This sequence encodes CASSQDSHSSDHLHF.

V is TRBV14 and J is TRBJ2-1; D remains unclear. The CDR3 is 18 amino acids. The germline V gene encodes CDR1 SGHDN and CDR2 FVKESK. Trimming removed 0 bases from V and 1 base from J, with 16 bases in between. This CDR3 reads CASSQDWNAWSSYNEQFF. In DNA form, the CDR3 reads TGTGCCAGCAGCCAAGATTGGAACGCGTGGAGTTCCTACAATGAGCAGTTCTTC.